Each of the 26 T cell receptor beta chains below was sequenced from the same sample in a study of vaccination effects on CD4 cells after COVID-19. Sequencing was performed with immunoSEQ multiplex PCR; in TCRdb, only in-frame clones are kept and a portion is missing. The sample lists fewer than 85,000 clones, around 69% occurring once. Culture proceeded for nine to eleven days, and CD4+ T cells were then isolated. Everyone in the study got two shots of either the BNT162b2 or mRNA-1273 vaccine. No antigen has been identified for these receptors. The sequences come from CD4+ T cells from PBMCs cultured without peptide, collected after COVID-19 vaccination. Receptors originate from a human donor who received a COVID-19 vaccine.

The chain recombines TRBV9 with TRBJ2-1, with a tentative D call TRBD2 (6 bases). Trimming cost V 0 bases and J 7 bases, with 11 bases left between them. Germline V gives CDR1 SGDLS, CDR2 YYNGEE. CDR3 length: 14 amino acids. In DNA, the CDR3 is TGTGCCAGCAGCGTAGCGGGAGTGGAGAATGAGCAGTTCTTC. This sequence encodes CASSVAGVENEQFF.

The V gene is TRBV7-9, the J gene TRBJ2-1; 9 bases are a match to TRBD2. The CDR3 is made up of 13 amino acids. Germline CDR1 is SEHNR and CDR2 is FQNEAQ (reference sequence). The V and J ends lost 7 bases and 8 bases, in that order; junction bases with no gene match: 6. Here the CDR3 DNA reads TGTGCCAGCAATGCGGGGGGGACGCATGAGCAGTTCTTC. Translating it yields CASNAGGTHEQFF.

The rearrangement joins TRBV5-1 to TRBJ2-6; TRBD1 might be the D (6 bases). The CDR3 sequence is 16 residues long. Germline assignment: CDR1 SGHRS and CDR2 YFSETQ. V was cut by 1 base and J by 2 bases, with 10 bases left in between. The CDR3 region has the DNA TGCGCCAGCAGCTTGTTGGCAGGGGCTGGGGCCAACGTCCTGACTTTC. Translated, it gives CASSLLAGAGANVLTF.

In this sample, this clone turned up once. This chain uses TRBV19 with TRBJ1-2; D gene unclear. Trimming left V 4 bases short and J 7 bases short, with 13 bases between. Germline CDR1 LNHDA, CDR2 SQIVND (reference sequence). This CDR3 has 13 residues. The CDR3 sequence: CASSTGYVSGYTF. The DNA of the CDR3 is TGTGCCAGTAGTACTGGGTATGTCAGTGGCTACACCTTC. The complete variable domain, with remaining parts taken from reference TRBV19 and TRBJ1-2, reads DGGITQSPKYLFRKEGQNVTLSCEQNLNHDAMYWYRQDPGQGLRLIYYSQIVNDFQKGDIAEGYSVSREKKESFPLTVTSAQKNPTAFYLCASSTGYVSGYTFGSGTRLTVV.

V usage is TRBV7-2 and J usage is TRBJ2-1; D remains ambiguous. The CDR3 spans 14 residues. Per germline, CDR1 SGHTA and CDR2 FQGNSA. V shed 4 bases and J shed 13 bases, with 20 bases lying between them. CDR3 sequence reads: CASSSVFVGLEQFF. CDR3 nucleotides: TGTGCCAGCAGCTCCGTGTTCGTAGGGTTGGAACAGTTCTTC.

The CDR3, as DNA: TGTGCCAGCAGGGATAGGACCAACACTGAAGCTTTCTTT. This sequence encodes CASRDRTNTEAFF. The gene calls are TRBV6-5 and TRBJ1-1; D remains ambiguous. Germline values: CDR1 MNHEY, CDR2 SVGAGI. CDR3 size: 13 residues. Deletions cut 6 bases from V and 2 bases from J, with 10 bases between.

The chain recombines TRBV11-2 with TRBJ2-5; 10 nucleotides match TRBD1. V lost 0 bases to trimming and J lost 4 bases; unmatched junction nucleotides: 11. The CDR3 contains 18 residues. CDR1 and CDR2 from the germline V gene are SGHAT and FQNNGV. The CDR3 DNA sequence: TGTGCCAGCAGCTTAGATGGGCGTGTGGGACAGGGGAGAGAGACCCAGTACTTC. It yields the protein CASSLDGRVGQGRETQYF.

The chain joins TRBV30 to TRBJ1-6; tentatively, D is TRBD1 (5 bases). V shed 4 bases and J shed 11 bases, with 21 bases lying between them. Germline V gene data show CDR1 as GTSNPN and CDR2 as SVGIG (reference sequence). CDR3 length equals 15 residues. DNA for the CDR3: TGTGCCTGGAAAAGTGGGGGGGGAACGAGAACACCCCTCCACTTT. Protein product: CAWKSGGGTRTPLHF.

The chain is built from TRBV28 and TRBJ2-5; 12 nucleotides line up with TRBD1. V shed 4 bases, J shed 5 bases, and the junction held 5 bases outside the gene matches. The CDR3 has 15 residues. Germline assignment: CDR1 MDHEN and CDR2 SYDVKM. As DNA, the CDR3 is TGTGCCAGCAGTTCGGGACAGGGGGCACGGGAGACCCAGTACTTC. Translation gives CASSSGQGARETQYF.

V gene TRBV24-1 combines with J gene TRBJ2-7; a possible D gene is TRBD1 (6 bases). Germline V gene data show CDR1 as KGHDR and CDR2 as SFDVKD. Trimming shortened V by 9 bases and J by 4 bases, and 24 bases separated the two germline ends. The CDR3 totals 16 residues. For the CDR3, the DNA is TGTGCCACCGCAAGTAAGGACAGCCCCATAGCATACGAGCAGTACGTC. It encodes CATASKDSPIAYEQYV.

The CDR3 DNA follows: TGTGCCTGGAGAAAAGGCCAGGGTGCGTATGGCTACACCTTC. Translating it yields CAWRKGQGAYGYTF. This chain connects TRBV30 to TRBJ1-2; a weak D match, TRBD1 (5 bases). Trimming shortened V by 3 bases and J by 5 bases, and 16 bases separated the two germline ends. CDR1 is GTSNPN and CDR2 is SVGIG in the germline V gene (reference sequence). CDR3 length: 14 amino acids.

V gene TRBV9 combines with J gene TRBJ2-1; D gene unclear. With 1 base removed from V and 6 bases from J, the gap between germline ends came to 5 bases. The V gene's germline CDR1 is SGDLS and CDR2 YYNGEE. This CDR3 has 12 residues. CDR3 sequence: CASSVYGNEQFF. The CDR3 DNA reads TGTGCCAGCAGCGTATACGGCAATGAGCAGTTCTTC.

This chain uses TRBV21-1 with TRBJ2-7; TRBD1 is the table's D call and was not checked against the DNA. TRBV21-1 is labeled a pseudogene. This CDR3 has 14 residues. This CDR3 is CASSKCHSYYEQYV. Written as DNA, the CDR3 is TGTGCCAGCAGCAAATGTCACAGCTACTACGAGCAGTACGTC.

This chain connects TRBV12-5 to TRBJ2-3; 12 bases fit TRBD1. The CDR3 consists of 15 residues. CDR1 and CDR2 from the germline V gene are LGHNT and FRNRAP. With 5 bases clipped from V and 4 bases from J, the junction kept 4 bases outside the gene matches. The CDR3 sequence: CASGPWDRGPDTQYF. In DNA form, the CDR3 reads TGTGCTAGTGGTCCATGGGACAGGGGGCCAGATACGCAGTATTTT. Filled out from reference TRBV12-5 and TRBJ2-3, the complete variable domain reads DARVTQTPRHKVTEMGQEVTMRCQPILGHNTVFWYRQTMMQGLELLAYFRNRAPLDDSGMPKDRFSAEMPDATLATLKIQPSEPRDSAVYFCASGPWDRGPDTQYFGPGTRLTVL.

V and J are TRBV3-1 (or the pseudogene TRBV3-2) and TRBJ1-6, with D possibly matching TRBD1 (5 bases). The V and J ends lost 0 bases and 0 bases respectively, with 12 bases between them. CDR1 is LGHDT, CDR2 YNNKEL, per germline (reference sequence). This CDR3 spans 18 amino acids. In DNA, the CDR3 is TGTGCCAGCAGCCAAGAGACTTACAGGAGCTCCTATAATTCACCCCTCCACTTT. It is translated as CASSQETYRSSYNSPLHF.

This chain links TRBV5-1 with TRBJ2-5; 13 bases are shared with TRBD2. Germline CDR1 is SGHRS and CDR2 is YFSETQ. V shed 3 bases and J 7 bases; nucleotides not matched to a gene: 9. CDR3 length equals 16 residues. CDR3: CASSSGTSGASGTQYF. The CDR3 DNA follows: TGCGCCAGCAGCTCCGGGACTAGCGGGGCCTCAGGGACCCAGTACTTC.

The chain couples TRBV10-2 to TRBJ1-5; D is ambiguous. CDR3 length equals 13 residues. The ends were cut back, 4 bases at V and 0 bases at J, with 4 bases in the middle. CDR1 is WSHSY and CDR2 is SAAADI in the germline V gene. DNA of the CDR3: TGCGCCAGCAGTGGGGCTAGCAATCAGCCCCAGCATTTT. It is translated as CASSGASNQPQHF.

The CDR3 nucleotides are TGTGCCAGCAGTCCCTCAAACTTCCAAGAGACCCAGTACTTC. Translation: CASSPSNFQETQYF. The chain combines TRBV6-6 with TRBJ2-5; no firm D call. Looked up from germline, CDR1 is MNHNY and CDR2 is SVGAGI (reference sequence). The germline V and J ends were trimmed by 5 bases and 1 base, with 11 bases remaining between them. The CDR3 extends over 14 amino acids.

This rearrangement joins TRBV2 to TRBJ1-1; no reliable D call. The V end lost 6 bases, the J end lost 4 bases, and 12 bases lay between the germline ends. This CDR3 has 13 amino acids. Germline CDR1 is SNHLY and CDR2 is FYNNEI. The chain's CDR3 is CASRSYQGTEAFF. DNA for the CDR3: TGTGCCAGCAGATCTTATCAAGGCACTGAAGCTTTCTTT.

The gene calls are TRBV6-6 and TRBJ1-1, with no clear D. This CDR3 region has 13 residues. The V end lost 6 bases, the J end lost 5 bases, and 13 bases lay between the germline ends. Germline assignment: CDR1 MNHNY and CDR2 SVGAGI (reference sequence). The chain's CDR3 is CASSPSRFTEAFF. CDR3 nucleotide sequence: TGTGCCAGCAGCCCATCCAGATTTACTGAAGCTTTCTTT.

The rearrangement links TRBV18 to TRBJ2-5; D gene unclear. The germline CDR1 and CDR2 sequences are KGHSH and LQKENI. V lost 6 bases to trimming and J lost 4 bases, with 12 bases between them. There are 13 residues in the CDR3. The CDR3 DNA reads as TGTGCCAGCTCCTTCTCGCCAGCAGAGACCCAGTACTTC. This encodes CASSFSPAETQYF.

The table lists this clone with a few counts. DNA of the CDR3: TGTGCCAGCTCACCGCCAGGGGGAAGAGAAAAACTGTTTTTT. This translates into CASSPPGGREKLFF. The V gene is TRBV18, the J gene TRBJ1-4; 7 bases line up with TRBD1. CDR3 length: 14 residues. Germline CDR1 reads KGHSH; CDR2 reads LQKENI. J lost 8 bases, V lost 3 bases, and 6 bases had no gene match. Full variable domain (outside the CDR3, taken from reference TRBV18 and TRBJ1-4): NAGVMQNPRHLVRRRGQEARLRCSPMKGHSHVYWYRQLPEEGLKFMVYLQKENIIDESGMPKERFSAEFPKEGPSILRIQQVVRGDSAAYFCASSPPGGREKLFFGSGTQLSVL.

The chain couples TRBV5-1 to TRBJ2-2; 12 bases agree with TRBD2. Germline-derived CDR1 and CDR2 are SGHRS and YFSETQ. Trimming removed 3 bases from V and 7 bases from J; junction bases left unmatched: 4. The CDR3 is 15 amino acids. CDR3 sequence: CASSSVGLAGGELFF. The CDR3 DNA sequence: TGCGCCAGCAGCTCGGTGGGACTAGCGGGCGGGGAGCTGTTTTTT.

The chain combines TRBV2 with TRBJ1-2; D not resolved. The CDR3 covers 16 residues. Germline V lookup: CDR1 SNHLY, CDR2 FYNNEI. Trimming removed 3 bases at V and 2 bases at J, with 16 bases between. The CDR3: CASSEYVSARNYGYTF. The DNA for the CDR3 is TGTGCCAGCAGTGAGTATGTATCCGCACGGAACTATGGCTACACCTTC.

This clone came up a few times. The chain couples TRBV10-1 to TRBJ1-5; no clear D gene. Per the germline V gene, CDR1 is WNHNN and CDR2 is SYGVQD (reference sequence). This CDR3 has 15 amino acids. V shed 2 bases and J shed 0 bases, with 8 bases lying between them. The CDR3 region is CASSEREGSNQPQHF. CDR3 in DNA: TGCGCCAGCAGTGAGAGGGAGGGTAGCAATCAGCCCCAGCATTTT.

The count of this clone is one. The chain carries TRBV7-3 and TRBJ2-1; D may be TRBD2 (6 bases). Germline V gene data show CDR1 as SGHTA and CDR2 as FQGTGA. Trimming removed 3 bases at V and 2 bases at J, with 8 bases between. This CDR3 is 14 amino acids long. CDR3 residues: CASSFSGAYNEQFF. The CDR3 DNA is TGTGCCAGCAGCTTTAGCGGTGCCTACAATGAGCAGTTCTTC.